This T cell receptor (beta chain) derives from a study of identical twins. TCRdb re-called the 5' RACE reads through MiXCR, storing one row per CDR3 protein. Here the sample spans some 500,000 distinct CDR3 sequences, approximately 14% being singletons. V was cut by 4 bases and J by 6 bases, with 12 bases left in between. The CDR3 has 14 amino acids. CDR1 is LGHNA and CDR2 is YNFKEQ in the germline V gene. The sample also formed part of further work on yellow fever vaccine responses in identical twins.

What was sequenced was CD4+ T cells sorted from blood. The chain is built from TRBV4-2 and TRBJ2-2; no reliable D call. The clonotype originates from a woman younger than 30 in good health. CDR3 sequence (DNA): TGTGCCAGCAGCCTTGAAACTGGACCCGGGGAGCTGTTTTTT. Amino acids: CASSLETGPGELFF.